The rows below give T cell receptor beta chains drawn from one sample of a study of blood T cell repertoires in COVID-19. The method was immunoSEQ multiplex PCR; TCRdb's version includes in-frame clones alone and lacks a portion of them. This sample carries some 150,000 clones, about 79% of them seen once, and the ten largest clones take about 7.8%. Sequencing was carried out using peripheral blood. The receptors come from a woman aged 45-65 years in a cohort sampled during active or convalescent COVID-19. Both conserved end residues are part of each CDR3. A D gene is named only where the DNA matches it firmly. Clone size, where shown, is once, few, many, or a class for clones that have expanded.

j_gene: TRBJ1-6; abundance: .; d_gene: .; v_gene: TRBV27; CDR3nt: TGTGCCAGCACCATCGGTAATTCACCCCTCCACTTT; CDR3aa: CASTIGNSPLHF
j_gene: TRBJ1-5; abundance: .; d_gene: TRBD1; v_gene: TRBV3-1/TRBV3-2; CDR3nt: TGTGCCAGCAGCCAGGGACAGGGGGTTCGAGGCCCCCAGCATTTT; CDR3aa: CASSQGQGVRGPQHF
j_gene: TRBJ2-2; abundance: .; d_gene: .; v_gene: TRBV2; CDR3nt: TGTGCCAGCAGCCGACGACAGACCTACACCGGGGAGCTGTTTTTT; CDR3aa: CASSRRQTYTGELFF
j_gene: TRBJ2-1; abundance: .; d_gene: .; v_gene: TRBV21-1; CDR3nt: TGTGCCAGCAGCGCCCACAAATCAACAGGGGCAAAGAGCTCCTACAATGAGCAGTTCTTC; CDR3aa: CASSAHKSTGAKSSYNEQFF
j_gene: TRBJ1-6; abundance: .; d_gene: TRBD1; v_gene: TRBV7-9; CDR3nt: TGTGCCAGCAGCTTAGCGCAGGGGGTTACCCTCCACTTT; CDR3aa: CASSLAQGVTLHF
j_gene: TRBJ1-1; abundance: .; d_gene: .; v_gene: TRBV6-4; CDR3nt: TGTGCCAGCAGTGACTATCCAGGCTCCACTGAAGCTTTCTTT; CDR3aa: CASSDYPGSTEAFF
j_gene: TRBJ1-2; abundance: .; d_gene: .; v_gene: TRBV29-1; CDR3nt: TGCAGCGTTGAAGATGACAAGAACTATGGCTACACCTTC; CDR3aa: CSVEDDKNYGYTF
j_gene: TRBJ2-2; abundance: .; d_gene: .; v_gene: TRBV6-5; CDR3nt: TGTGCCAGCAGCCCGGTACGAGGATTTGGGGAGCTGTTTTTT; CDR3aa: CASSPVRGFGELFF
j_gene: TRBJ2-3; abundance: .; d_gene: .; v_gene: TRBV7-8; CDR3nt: TGTGCCAGCAGCTATGAACGGACAGATACGCAGTATTTT; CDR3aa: CASSYERTDTQYF
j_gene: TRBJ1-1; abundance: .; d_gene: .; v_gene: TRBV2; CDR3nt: TGTGCCGGCTCGTTCGGGATGGGCACTGAAGCTTTCTTT; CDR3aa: CAGSFGMGTEAFF
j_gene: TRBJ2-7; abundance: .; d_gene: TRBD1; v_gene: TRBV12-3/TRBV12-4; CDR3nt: TGTGCCAGCAGCACGACAGGGGTCTACGAGCAGTACTTC; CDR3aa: CASSTTGVYEQYF
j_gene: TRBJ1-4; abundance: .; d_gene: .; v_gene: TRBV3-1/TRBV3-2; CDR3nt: TGTGCCAGCGGACAAATTAATGAAAAACTGTTTTTT; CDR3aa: CASGQINEKLFF
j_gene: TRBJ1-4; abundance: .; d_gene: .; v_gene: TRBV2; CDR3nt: TGTGCCAGCAGTGAAGGGGGGCGCCAAAAACTGTTTTTT; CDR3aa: CASSEGGRQKLFF
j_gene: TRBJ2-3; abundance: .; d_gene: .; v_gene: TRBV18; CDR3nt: TGTGCCAGCTCACCACTAGGCACAGATACGCAGTATTTT; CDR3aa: CASSPLGTDTQYF
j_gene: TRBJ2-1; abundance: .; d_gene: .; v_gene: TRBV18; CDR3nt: TGTGCCAGCTCACCCCCGACAGAATACAATGAGCAGTTCTTC; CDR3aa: CASSPPTEYNEQFF
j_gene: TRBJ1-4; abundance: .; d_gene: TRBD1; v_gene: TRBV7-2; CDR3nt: TGTGCCAGCAGCACCGGGACAGGTTTTAAACTGTTTTTT; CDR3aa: CASSTGTGFKLFF
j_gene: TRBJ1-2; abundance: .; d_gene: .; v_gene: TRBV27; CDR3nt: TGTGCCAGCAGTACCACAGGGTTGGCCCACTGGCGCTATGGCTACACCTTC; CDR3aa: CASSTTGLAHWRYGYTF
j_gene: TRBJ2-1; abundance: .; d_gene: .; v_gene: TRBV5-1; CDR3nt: TGCGCCAGCAGCCGGATCCGGGACTTTTCCTACAATGAGCAGTTCTTC; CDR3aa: CASSRIRDFSYNEQFF
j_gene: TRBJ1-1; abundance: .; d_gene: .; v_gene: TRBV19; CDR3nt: TGTGCCAGTAGTTTCAGCCTCGGGGTGAACACTGAAGCTTTCTTT; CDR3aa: CASSFSLGVNTEAFF
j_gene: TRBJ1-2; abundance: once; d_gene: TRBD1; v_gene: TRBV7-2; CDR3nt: TGTGCCAGCAGCTCAGGGGACAGCCCTAGGTCGGGCTACACCTTC; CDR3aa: CASSSGDSPRSGYTF
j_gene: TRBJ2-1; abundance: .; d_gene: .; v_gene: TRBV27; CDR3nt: TGTGCCAGCAGGGACTTCTCATACAATGAGCAGTTCTTC; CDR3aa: CASRDFSYNEQFF
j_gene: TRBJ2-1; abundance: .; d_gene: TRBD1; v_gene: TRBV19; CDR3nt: TGTGCCAGTAGTATTTACAGGGGGCTTCGAAATGAGCAGTTCTTC; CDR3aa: CASSIYRGLRNEQFF
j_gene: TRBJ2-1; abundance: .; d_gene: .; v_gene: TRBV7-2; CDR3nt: TGTGCCAGCAGCTTAGGTTCTGGGGCCGAGCAGTTCTTC; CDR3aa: CASSLGSGAEQFF
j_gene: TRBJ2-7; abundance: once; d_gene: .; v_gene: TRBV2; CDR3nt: TGTGCCAGCAGTGAAGGCTATACAGGGCTCATCTACGAGCAGTACTTC; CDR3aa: CASSEGYTGLIYEQYF
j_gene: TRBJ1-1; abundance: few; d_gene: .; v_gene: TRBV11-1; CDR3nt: TGTGCCAGCAGCTCGGACCAGGGGAACACTGAAGCTTTCTTT; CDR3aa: CASSSDQGNTEAFF
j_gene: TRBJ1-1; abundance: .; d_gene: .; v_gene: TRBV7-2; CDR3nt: TGTGCCAGCAGCTGGGGGGAGGGGCGGGTGGCTTTCTTT; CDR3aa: CASSWGEGRVAFF
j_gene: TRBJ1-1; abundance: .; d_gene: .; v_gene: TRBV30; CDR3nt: TGTGCCTGGGCCAGGCTGGACACTGAAGCTTTCTTT; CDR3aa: CAWARLDTEAFF
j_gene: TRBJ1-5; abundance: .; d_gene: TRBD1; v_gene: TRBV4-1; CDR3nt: TGCGCCAGCAGCCAAACGGACAGGGGAAACCAGCCCCAGCATTTT; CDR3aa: CASSQTDRGNQPQHF
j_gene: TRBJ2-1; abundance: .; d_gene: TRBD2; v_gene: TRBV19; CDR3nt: TGTGCCAGTAGGCTTGCCGGGACTAGCGAAAATGAGCAGTTCTTC; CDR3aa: CASRLAGTSENEQFF
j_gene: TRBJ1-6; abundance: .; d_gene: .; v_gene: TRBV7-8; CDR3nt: TGTGCCAGCAGCGCTTTGCCTAGCTCCTATAATTCACCCCTCCACTTT; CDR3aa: CASSALPSSYNSPLHF
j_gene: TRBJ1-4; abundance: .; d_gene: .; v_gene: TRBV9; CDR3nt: TGTGCCAGCAGCGTAGCTAACGGGAGGGCAACTAATGAAAAACTGTTTTTT; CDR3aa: CASSVANGRATNEKLFF
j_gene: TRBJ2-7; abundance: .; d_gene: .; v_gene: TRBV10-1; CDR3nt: TGCGCCAGCAGTGAGCGGACAGATTACGAGCAGTACTTC; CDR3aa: CASSERTDYEQYF
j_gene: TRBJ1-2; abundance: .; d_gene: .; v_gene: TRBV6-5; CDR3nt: TGTGCCAGCGTCCAGGCCTATGGCTACACCTTC; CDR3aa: CASVQAYGYTF
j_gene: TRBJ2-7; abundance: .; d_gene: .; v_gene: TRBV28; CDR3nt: TGTGCCAGCATCGGCAGCGGTTCCTACGAGCAGTACTTC; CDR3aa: CASIGSGSYEQYF
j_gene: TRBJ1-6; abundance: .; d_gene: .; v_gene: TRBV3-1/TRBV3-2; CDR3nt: TGTGCCAGCTCCCAGGGGATTACGAATTCACCCCTCCACTTT; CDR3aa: CASSQGITNSPLHF
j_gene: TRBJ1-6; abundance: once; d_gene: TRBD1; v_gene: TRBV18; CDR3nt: TGTGCCAGCTCACCTTTTGACAGGGGTGGTCATTCACCCCTCCACTTT; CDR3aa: CASSPFDRGGHSPLHF
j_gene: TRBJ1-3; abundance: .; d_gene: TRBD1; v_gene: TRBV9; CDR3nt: TGTGCCAGCAGCCTACAGGGGGCTCGGGGAAACACCATATATTTT; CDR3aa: CASSLQGARGNTIYF